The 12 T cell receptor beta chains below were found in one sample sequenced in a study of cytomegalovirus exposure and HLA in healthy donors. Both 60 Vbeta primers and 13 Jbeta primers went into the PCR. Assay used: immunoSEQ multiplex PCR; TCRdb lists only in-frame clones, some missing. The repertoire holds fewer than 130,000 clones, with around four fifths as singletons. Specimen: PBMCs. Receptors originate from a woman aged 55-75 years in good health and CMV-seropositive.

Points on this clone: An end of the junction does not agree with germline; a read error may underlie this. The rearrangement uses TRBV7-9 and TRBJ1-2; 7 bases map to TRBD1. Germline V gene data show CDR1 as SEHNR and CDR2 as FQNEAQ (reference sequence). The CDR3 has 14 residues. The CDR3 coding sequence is TGTTCCAGCAGCTTATGGGACAGCCCCTATGGCTACACCTTC. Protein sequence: CSSSLWDSPYGYTF.

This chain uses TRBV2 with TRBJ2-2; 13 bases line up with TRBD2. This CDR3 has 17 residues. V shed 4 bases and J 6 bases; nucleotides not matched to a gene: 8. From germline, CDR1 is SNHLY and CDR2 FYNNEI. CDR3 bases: TGTGCCAGCAGTGTACAACTAGCGGGAGGGTCGGCCGGGGAGCTGTTTTTT. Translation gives CASSVQLAGGSAGELFF.

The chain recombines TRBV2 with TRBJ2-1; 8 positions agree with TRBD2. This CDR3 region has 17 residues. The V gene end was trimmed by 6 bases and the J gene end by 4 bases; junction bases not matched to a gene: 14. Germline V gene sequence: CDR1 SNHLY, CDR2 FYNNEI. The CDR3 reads CASSANPGRVGYNEQFF. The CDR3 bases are TGTGCCAGCAGCGCGAACCCCGGGAGGGTGGGTTACAATGAGCAGTTCTTC. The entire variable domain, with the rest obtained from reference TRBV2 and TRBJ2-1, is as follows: EPEVTQTPSHQVTQMGQEVILRCVPISNHLYFYWYRQILGQKVEFLVSFYNNEISEKSEIFDDQFSVERPDGSNFTLKIRSTKLEDSAMYFCASSANPGRVGYNEQFFGPGTRLTVL.

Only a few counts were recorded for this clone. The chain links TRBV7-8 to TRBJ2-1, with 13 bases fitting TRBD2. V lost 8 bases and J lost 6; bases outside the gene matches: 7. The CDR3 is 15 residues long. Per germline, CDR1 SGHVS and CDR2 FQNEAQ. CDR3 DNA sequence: TGTGCCAGCGACGGACTAGCGGGAGAACCCAATGAGCAGTTCTTC. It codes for CASDGLAGEPNEQFF.

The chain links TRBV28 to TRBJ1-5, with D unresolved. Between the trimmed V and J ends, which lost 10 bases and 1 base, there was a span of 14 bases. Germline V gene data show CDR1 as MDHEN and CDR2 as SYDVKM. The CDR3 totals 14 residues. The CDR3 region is CATPGQYSNQPQHF. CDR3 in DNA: TGTGCCACCCCAGGCCAGTACAGCAATCAGCCCCAGCATTTT.

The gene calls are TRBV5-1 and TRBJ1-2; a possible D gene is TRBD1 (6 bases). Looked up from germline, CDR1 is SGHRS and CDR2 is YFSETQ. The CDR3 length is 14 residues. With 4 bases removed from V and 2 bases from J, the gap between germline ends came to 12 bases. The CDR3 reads CASSMETGNYGYTF. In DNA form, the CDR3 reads TGCGCCAGCAGCATGGAGACAGGAAACTATGGCTACACCTTC.

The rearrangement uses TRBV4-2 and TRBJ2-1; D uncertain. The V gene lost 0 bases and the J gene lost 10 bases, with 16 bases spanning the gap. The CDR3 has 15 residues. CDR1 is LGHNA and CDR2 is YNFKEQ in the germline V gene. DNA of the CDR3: TGTGCCAGCAGCCAAGACCACGACGCTCCAGGAGAGCAGTTCTTC. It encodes CASSQDHDAPGEQFF.

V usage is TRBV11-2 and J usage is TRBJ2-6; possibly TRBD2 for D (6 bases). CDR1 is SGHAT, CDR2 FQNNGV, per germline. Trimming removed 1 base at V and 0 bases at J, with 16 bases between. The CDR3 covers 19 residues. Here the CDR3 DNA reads TGTGCCAGCAGCTTAGTGAAGTCTAGCGCTAGCTCTGGGGCCAACGTCCTGACTTTC. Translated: CASSLVKSSASSGANVLTF.

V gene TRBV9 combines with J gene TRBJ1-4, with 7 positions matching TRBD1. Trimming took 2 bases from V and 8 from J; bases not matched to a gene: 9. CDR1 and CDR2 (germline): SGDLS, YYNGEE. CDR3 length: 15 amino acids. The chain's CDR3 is CASSVYKGAGEKLFF. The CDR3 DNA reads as TGTGCCAGCAGCGTGTATAAGGGGGCAGGCGAAAAACTGTTTTTT. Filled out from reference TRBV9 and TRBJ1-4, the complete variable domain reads DSGVTQTPKHLITATGQRVTLRCSPRSGDLSVYWYQQSLDQGLQFLIQYYNGEERAKGNILERFSAQQFPDLHSELNLSSLELGDSALYFCASSVYKGAGEKLFFGSGTQLSVL.

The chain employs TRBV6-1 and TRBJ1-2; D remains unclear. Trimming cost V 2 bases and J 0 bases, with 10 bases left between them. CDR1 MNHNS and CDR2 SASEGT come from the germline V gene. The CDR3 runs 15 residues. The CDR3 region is CASSELDYTNYGYTF. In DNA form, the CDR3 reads TGTGCCAGCAGTGAACTCGATTACACTAACTATGGCTACACCTTC.

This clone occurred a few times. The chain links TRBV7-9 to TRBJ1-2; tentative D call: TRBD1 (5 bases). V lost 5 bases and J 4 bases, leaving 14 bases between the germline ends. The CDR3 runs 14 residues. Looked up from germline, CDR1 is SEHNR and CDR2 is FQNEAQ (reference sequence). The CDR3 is CASSAVQVGYGYTF. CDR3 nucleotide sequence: TGTGCCAGCAGCGCCGTACAGGTGGGCTATGGCTACACCTTC.

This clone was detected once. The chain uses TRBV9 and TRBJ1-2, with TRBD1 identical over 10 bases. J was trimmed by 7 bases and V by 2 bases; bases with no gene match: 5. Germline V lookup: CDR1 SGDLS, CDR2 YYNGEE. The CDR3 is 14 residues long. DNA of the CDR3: TGTGCCAGCAGCGTGGGACAGGGGTTGAGTGGCTACACCTTC. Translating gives CASSVGQGLSGYTF.